A selection of T cell receptor beta chains follows, all from one sample in a study of beta chain features in type 1 diabetes. Method: immunoSEQ multiplex PCR; TCRdb's copy keeps in-frame clones and lacks some. The table records fewer than 350,000 clones, about 20% of them present only once. Material for sequencing was naive CD4+ T cells from blood. Source of these receptors: a young woman in good health. CDR3s include the opening cysteine and the closing phenylalanine or tryptophan. D genes are given only for firm matches. Clone size is given for some rows only: seen once, a few or many times, or a class if the clone is expanded.

J gene,D gene,clone size,V gene,CDR3 length,CDR3 protein,CDR3 DNA
TRBJ1-1,TRBD1,.,TRBV2,15,CASSAGTGGKTEAFF,TGTGCCAGCAGTGCCGGGACAGGGGGGAAAACTGAAGCTTTCTTT
TRBJ2-5,TRBD1,few,TRBV9,14,CASSATGPQETQYF,TGTGCCAGCAGCGCGACAGGGCCCCAAGAGACCCAGTACTTC
TRBJ1-3,.,.,TRBV29-1,13,CSVGSGPGNTIYF,TGCAGCGTTGGGAGTGGCCCTGGAAACACCATATATTTT
TRBJ1-2,TRBD1,.,TRBV28,14,CASYITGVRYGYTF,TGTGCCAGTTATATTACAGGGGTCCGGTATGGCTACACCTTC
TRBJ1-2,TRBD1,.,TRBV30,16,CAWSARDRRPSDGYTF,TGTGCCTGGAGTGCCCGGGACAGGCGCCCCTCAGATGGCTACACCTTC
TRBJ1-2,.,.,TRBV2,12,CASSVQGYGYTF,TGTGCCAGCAGTGTGCAGGGATATGGCTACACCTTC
TRBJ1-5,TRBD1,.,TRBV19,14,CASRDSRLNQPQHF,TGTGCCAGCCGGGACAGCCGACTCAATCAGCCCCAGCATTTT
TRBJ1-1,.,.,TRBV7-6,15,CASSPRAGLGTEAFF,TGTGCCAGCAGCCCCAGGGCAGGGTTAGGAACTGAAGCTTTCTTT
TRBJ1-2,.,.,TRBV5-4,14,CASSLGQNNYGYTF,TGTGCCAGCAGCTTGGGGCAGAACAACTATGGCTACACCTTC
TRBJ2-1,TRBD2,.,TRBV15,16,CATSRGSAGGNNEQFF,TGTGCCACCAGCAGAGGTTCAGCGGGGGGGAACAATGAGCAGTTCTTC
TRBJ1-1,.,.,TRBV5-1,13,CASSEGENTEAFF,TGCGCCAGCAGCGAGGGGGAGAACACTGAAGCTTTCTTT
TRBJ1-1,.,few,TRBV6-5,16,CASSSWGSEVSTEAFF,TGTGCCAGCAGTTCGTGGGGATCGGAGGTGAGCACTGAAGCTTTCTTT
TRBJ1-5,TRBD1,few,TRBV19,14,CASRRDSPNQPQHF,TGTGCCAGCCGCCGGGACAGCCCAAATCAGCCCCAGCATTTT
TRBJ2-4,TRBD2,.,TRBV14,14,CASSPGLAANIQYF,TGTGCCAGCAGCCCAGGACTAGCGGCAAACATTCAGTACTTC
TRBJ1-1,.,.,TRBV18,13,CASSLGVNTEAFF,TGTGCCAGCTCACTTGGAGTGAACACTGAAGCTTTCTTT
TRBJ2-5,TRBD1,.,TRBV2,15,CASSGGTAYQETQYF,TGTGCCAGCAGTGGTGGGACAGCGTACCAAGAGACCCAGTACTTC
TRBJ2-1,.,.,TRBV10-3,15,CAISESSGGEGEQFF,TGTGCCATCAGTGAGTCGTCGGGGGGCGAAGGTGAGCAGTTCTTC
TRBJ2-2,.,few,TRBV30,16,CAWSLRIAESTGELFF,TGTGCCTGGAGTCTCCGTATAGCGGAAAGCACCGGGGAGCTGTTTTTT
TRBJ2-6,TRBD2,once,TRBV7-9,19,CASSFRLAGGPSGANVLTF,TGTGCCAGCAGCTTTAGACTAGCGGGGGGCCCCTCTGGGGCCAACGTCCTGACTTTC
TRBJ2-5,.,.,TRBV29-1,13,CSVVTTRGETQYF,TGCAGCGTTGTGACTACTCGGGGAGAGACCCAGTACTTC
TRBJ1-5,TRBD1,.,TRBV5-6,15,CASSLRTGGYQPQHF,TGTGCCAGCAGCTTGAGGACAGGGGGCTATCAGCCCCAGCATTTT
TRBJ2-7,TRBD1,few,TRBV29-1,14,CSVVTGVSSYEQYF,TGCAGCGTTGTGACAGGGGTTAGCTCCTACGAGCAGTACTTC
TRBJ2-5,TRBD1,.,TRBV19,15,CASMRQGPYQETQYF,TGTGCCAGTATGCGACAGGGTCCGTACCAAGAGACCCAGTACTTC
TRBJ1-1,TRBD1,few,TRBV19,13,CASRQDRGTEAFF,TGTGCCAGTAGACAAGACAGGGGCACTGAAGCTTTCTTT
TRBJ2-2,TRBD1,.,TRBV2,15,CASSRGQGYTGELFF,TGTGCCAGCAGCAGAGGACAGGGGTACACCGGGGAGCTGTTTTTT
TRBJ2-1,TRBD1,.,TRBV5-1,15,CASSLRDSTYNEQFF,TGCGCCAGCAGCTTGAGGGACAGCACCTACAATGAGCAGTTCTTC
TRBJ1-1,.,.,TRBV18,15,CASSPRDALNTEAFF,TGTGCCAGCTCACCTCGGGATGCTTTGAACACTGAAGCTTTCTTT
TRBJ1-2,.,.,TRBV30,14,CAWSLQWARGGYTF,TGTGCCTGGAGCCTACAGTGGGCTAGGGGTGGCTACACCTTC
TRBJ2-1,TRBD1,.,TRBV7-9,16,CASSSIAGTGVNEQFF,TGTGCCAGCAGCTCCATAGCAGGGACAGGGGTAAATGAGCAGTTCTTC
TRBJ1-1,.,few,TRBV15,14,CATSKTAGDTEAFF,TGTGCCACCAGCAAGACAGCAGGGGACACTGAAGCTTTCTTT
TRBJ2-2,TRBD1,.,TRBV4-2,15,CASSPRTGDTGELFF,TGTGCCAGCAGCCCTAGAACAGGGGACACCGGGGAGCTGTTTTTT
TRBJ2-3,TRBD2,.,TRBV7-2,15,CASTLSGGLTDTQYF,TGTGCCAGCACCCTTAGCGGGGGGCTCACAGATACGCAGTATTTT
TRBJ2-3,.,.,TRBV9,13,CASSVFGTDTQYF,TGTGCCAGCAGCGTATTCGGCACAGATACGCAGTATTTT
TRBJ2-4,.,.,TRBV14,12,CASSQSGDIQYF,TGTGCCAGCAGCCAGTCAGGTGACATTCAGTACTTC
TRBJ1-1,.,.,TRBV10-3,13,CAIRGQSGTEAFF,TGTGCCATCAGAGGACAGTCGGGCACTGAAGCTTTCTTT
TRBJ1-1,.,few,TRBV7-2,14,CASSLVGGNTEAFF,TGTGCCAGCAGCTTAGTGGGGGGGAACACTGAAGCTTTCTTT
TRBJ2-5,.,.,TRBV7-9,15,CASSLALDSQETQYF,TGTGCCAGCAGCTTAGCGTTAGACAGCCAAGAGACCCAGTACTTC
TRBJ1-2,.,.,TRBV7-6,13,CASSRERKDGYTF,TGTGCCAGCAGCCGGGAAAGGAAAGATGGCTACACCTTC
TRBJ2-7,TRBD1,.,TRBV5-1,14,CASSLRGQVDEQYF,TGCGCCAGCAGCTTGAGGGGACAGGTCGACGAGCAGTACTTC
TRBJ1-1,.,.,TRBV29-1,14,CSVDGPASNTEAFF,TGCAGCGTTGATGGCCCAGCGTCGAACACTGAAGCTTTCTTT